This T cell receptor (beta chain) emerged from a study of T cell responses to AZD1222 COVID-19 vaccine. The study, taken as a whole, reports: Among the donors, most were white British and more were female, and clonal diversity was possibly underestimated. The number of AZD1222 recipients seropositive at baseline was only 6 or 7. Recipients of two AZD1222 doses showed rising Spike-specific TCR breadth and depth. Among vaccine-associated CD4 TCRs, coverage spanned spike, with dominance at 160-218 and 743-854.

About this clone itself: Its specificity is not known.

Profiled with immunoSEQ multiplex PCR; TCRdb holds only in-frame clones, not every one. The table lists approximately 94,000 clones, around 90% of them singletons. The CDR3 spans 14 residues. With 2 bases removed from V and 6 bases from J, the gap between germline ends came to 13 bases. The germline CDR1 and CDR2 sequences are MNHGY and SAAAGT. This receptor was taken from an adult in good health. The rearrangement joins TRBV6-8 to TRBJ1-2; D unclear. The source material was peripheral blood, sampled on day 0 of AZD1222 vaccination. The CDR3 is CASSYRVLCDGYTF. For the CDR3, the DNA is TGTGCCAGCAGTTACAGGGTACTATGCGATGGCTACACCTTC.